This T cell receptor (beta chain) was documented in a study of blood T cell repertoires in COVID-19. The overall study: Both acute and convalescent COVID-19 samples were obtained from the United States, Italy and Spain.

This clone was picked up one time. The CDR3 loop spans 14 amino acids. The germline V gene encodes CDR1 SGHDN and CDR2 FVKESK. Trimming cost V 1 base and J 9 bases; bases outside gene matches: 6. Data came from immunoSEQ multiplex PCR; TCRdb stores just in-frame clones and leaves some out. The sample records fewer than 350,000 clones, 85% to 90% being singletons. The sample taken for sequencing was PBMCs or T cells enriched from blood (not recorded which). The clonotype comes from a woman aged 25-40 years with acute COVID-19. The rearrangement joins TRBV14 to TRBJ2-1, with 7 bases aligning to TRBD2. The CDR3 reads CASSQAGLGGEQFF. DNA of the CDR3: TGTGCCAGCAGCCAAGCCGGACTAGGAGGTGAGCAGTTCTTC. The variable domain in full, completed from reference TRBV14 and TRBJ2-1, reads EAGVTQFPSHSVIEKGQTVTLRCDPISGHDNLYWYRRVMGKEIKFLLHFVKESKQDESGMPNNRFLAERTGGTYSTLKVQPAELEDSGVYFCASSQAGLGGEQFFGPGTRLTVL.